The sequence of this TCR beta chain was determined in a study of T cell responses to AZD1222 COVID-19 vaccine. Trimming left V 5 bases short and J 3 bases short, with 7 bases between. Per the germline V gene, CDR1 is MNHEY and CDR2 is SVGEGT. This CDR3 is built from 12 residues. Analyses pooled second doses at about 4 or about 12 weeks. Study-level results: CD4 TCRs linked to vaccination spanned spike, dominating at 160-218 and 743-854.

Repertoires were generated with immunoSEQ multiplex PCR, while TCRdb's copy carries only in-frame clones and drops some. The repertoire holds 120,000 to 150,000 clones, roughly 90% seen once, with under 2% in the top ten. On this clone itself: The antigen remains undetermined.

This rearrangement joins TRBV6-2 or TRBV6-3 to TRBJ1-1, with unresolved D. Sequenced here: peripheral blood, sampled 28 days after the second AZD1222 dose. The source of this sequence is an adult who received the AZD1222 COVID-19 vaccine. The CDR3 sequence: CASSHRDTEAFF. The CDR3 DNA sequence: TGTGCCAGCAGTCACAGAGACACTGAAGCTTTCTTT.